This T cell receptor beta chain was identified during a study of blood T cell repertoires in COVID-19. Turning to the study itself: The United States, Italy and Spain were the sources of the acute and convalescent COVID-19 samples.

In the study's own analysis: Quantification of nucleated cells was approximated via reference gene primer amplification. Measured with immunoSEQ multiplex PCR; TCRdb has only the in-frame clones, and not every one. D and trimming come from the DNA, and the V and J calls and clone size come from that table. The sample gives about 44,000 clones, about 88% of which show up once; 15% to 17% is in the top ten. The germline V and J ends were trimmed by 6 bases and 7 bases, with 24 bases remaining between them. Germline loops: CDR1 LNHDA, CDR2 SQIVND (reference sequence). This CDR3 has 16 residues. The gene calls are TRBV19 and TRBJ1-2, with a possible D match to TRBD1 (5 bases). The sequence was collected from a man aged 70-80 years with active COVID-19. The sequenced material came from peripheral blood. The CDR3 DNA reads TGTGCCAGTAGCTTACTATCAGGCGGGGGTCTCAGTGGCTACACCTTC. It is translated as CASSLLSGGGLSGYTF.